These 25 T cell receptor beta chains were all obtained from the same sample, sequenced in a study of cytomegalovirus exposure and HLA in healthy donors. Primers included in the PCR were 60 Vbeta and 13 Jbeta primers. The method was immunoSEQ multiplex PCR; TCRdb's version includes in-frame clones alone and lacks a portion of them. The table records about 130,000 clones, around 78% of them present only once. The source material was PBMCs. These receptors came from a woman between 50 and 59 years old in good health and CMV-seronegative.

This clone was detected only once. The chain uses TRBV7-2 and TRBJ2-3; 10 positions match TRBD1. V lost 1 base, J lost 2 bases, and 3 bases stayed unmatched. Germline V gene sequence: CDR1 SGHTA, CDR2 FQGNSA. The CDR3 runs 16 residues. Here the CDR3 reads CASSLGGTGDTDTQYF. In DNA form, the CDR3 reads TGTGCCAGCAGCTTAGGGGGGACAGGGGACACAGATACGCAGTATTTT.

Concerning this clone itself: At one of its ends the junction is not consistent with the germline gene, which may arise from a read error. CDR3 DNA sequence: TGTTCCAGCAGCTTACTTGCTAGCGGGACCTCTGGGGCCAACGTCCTGACTTTC. Its translation: CSSSLLASGTSGANVLTF. The rearrangement uses TRBV7-9 and TRBJ2-6, with 9 bases identical to TRBD2. This CDR3 spans 18 amino acids. The germline CDR1 and CDR2 sequences are SEHNR and FQNEAQ (reference sequence). The entire variable domain, with the rest obtained from reference TRBV7-9 and TRBJ2-6, is as follows: DTGVSQNPRHKITKRGQNVTFRCDPISEHNRLYWYRQTLGQGPEFLTYFQNEAQLEKSRLLSDRFSAERPKGSFSTLEIQRTEQGDSAMYLCSSSLLASGTSGANVLTFGAGSRLTVL.

The chain joins TRBV6-6 to TRBJ2-7, with 13 bases aligning to TRBD2. CDR1 is MNHNY and CDR2 is SVGAGI in the germline V gene (reference sequence). The junction had 5 bases not matched to a gene; V was cut back by 6 bases and J by 3 bases. CDR3 length: 15 residues. The CDR3 spells CASSPGTSGVYEQYF. CDR3 sequence (DNA): TGTGCCAGCAGCCCGGGGACTAGCGGGGTCTACGAGCAGTACTTC.

The chain recombines TRBV18 with TRBJ2-7, with D perhaps matching TRBD2 (5 bases). CDR1 KGHSH and CDR2 LQKENI come from the germline V gene. V lost 3 bases and J lost 3, with 15 bases in between. The CDR3 contains 15 residues. The CDR3 reads CASSPGVGSLYEQYV. The CDR3, as DNA: TGTGCCAGCTCACCCGGGGTCGGCAGTCTCTACGAGCAGTACGTC.

The chain joins TRBV5-1 to TRBJ2-2; 9 positions match TRBD2. The CDR3 spans 18 residues. Trimming at V came to 5 bases and at J to 6 bases, leaving 17 bases not matched to a gene. Germline CDR1 reads SGHRS; CDR2 reads YFSETQ. The CDR3 coding sequence is TGCGCCAGCAGATATCGTCCTAATAGCGGGAGCGGGGCCGGGGAGCTGTTTTTT. Its translation is CASRYRPNSGSGAGELFF.

J is TRBJ1-1 and V is TRBV29-1; 7 nucleotides align to TRBD1. V was pared by 6 bases and J by 4 bases, with 8 bases of the junction left unmatched. The length of the CDR3 is 13 residues. From germline, CDR1 is SQVTM and CDR2 ANQGSEA. The DNA for the CDR3 is TGCAGCGTCCCTAAGACAGGGATCACTGAAGCTTTCTTT. It is translated as CSVPKTGITEAFF. Full variable domain (outside the CDR3, taken from reference TRBV29-1 and TRBJ1-1): SAVISQKPSRDICQRGTSLTIQCQVDSQVTMMFWYRQQPGQSLTLIATANQGSEATYESGFVIDKFPISRPNLTFSTLTVSNMSPEDSSIYLCSVPKTGITEAFFGQGTRLTVV.

This sequence joins TRBV6-6 and TRBJ1-5; D is ambiguous. Germline-derived CDR1 and CDR2 are MNHNY and SVGAGI (reference sequence). This CDR3 is built from 15 residues. V lost 6 bases and J 6 bases, leaving 18 bases between the germline ends. The CDR3, as DNA: TGTGCCAGCAGCCAGCCCGACATCCCCGGTCAGCCCCAGCATTTT. Protein product: CASSQPDIPGQPQHF.

The chain is built from TRBV7-9 and TRBJ2-3; D may be TRBD1 (5 bases). From germline, CDR1 is SEHNR and CDR2 FQNEAQ (reference sequence). V gave up 5 bases and J gave up 0 bases, with 12 bases separating them. The CDR3 spans 15 residues. The CDR3 loop is CASSQGISSTDTQYF. For the CDR3, the DNA is TGTGCCAGCAGCCAGGGAATATCTAGCACAGATACGCAGTATTTT.

The chain uses TRBV7-9 and TRBJ2-5; 12 bases fit TRBD2. This CDR3 has 15 residues. With V trimmed by 5 bases and J by 10 bases, 11 bases remained unmatched. The V gene's germline CDR1 is SEHNR and CDR2 FQNEAQ (reference sequence). This CDR3 is CASSGRTSGMGVQYF. In nucleotides, the CDR3 is TGTGCCAGCAGCGGCCGGACTAGCGGGATGGGAGTCCAGTACTTC.

This chain connects TRBV2 to TRBJ2-7; weak D call: TRBD2 (6 bases). The CDR3 sequence is 15 residues long. The V gene lost 8 bases and the J gene lost 0 bases, with 17 bases spanning the gap. Germline V gene sequence: CDR1 SNHLY, CDR2 FYNNEI. CDR3 DNA sequence: TGTGCCAGCGCAAAAGAGCGGGCGGTCTCCTACGAGCAGTACTTC. It translates to CASAKERAVSYEQYF. Variable domain in full (rest from reference TRBV2 and TRBJ2-7): EPEVTQTPSHQVTQMGQEVILRCVPISNHLYFYWYRQILGQKVEFLVSFYNNEISEKSEIFDDQFSVERPDGSNFTLKIRSTKLEDSAMYFCASAKERAVSYEQYFGPGTRLTVT.

This chain links TRBV7-3 with TRBJ2-2, with no clear D. Germline lookup yields CDR1 SGHTA and CDR2 FQGTGA. The V and J ends lost 7 bases and 5 bases respectively, with 14 bases between them. The CDR3 has 14 residues. CDR3 DNA: TGTGCCAGCACCACCGACCCGAGGACCGGGGAGCTGTTTTTT. It encodes CASTTDPRTGELFF.

This chain joins TRBV4-2 and TRBJ2-1, with TRBD2 identical over 8 bases. The germline V gene has CDR1 LGHNA and CDR2 YNFKEQ. V was pared by 0 bases and J by 3 bases, with 1 base of the junction left unmatched. The CDR3 totals 15 residues. The CDR3 loop reads CASSQDRGGYNEQFF. The CDR3 DNA sequence: TGTGCCAGCAGCCAAGACCGGGGGGGCTACAATGAGCAGTTCTTC.

Only a few counts were recorded for this clone. The chain recombines TRBV2 with TRBJ1-1, with D unclear. Trimming left V 8 bases short and J 2 bases short, with 12 bases between. The CDR3 is 13 amino acids. Germline loops: CDR1 SNHLY, CDR2 FYNNEI. CDR3 sequence reads: CASDGRSNTEAFF. In DNA, the CDR3 is TGTGCCAGCGACGGGAGGAGCAACACTGAAGCTTTCTTT.

The genes are TRBV28 and TRBJ1-1; no clear D. V lost 5 bases, J lost 4 bases, and 14 bases lay in between. The germline V gene has CDR1 MDHEN and CDR2 SYDVKM. The CDR3 is 14 residues long. The CDR3 here is CASSLQAPRTEAFF. The DNA for the CDR3 is TGTGCCAGCAGTCTGCAGGCCCCTCGCACTGAAGCTTTCTTT.

The V call is TRBV7-2, the J call TRBJ2-7, with D hard to call. V was trimmed by 1 base and J by 5 bases, leaving 9 bases between them. The V gene's germline CDR1 is SGHTA and CDR2 FQGNSA. This CDR3 spans 13 amino acids. The CDR3 loop reads CASSLVSSNEQYF. The CDR3 nucleotides read TGTGCCAGCAGCTTAGTGTCTAGTAACGAGCAGTACTTC.

The chain employs TRBV19 and TRBJ1-5; 7 bases fit TRBD1. With 3 bases clipped from V and 2 bases from J, the junction kept 1 base outside the gene matches. The germline V gene has CDR1 LNHDA and CDR2 SQIVND (reference sequence). This CDR3 spans 14 amino acids. The CDR3 here is CASSMGTGNQPQHF. CDR3 coding DNA: TGTGCCAGTAGTATGGGGACAGGCAATCAGCCCCAGCATTTT.

The chain recombines TRBV7-9 with TRBJ1-1; the D gene is possibly TRBD1 (6 bases). The V gene lost 4 bases and the J gene lost 5 bases, with 11 bases spanning the gap. CDR1 SEHNR and CDR2 FQNEAQ come from the germline V gene (reference sequence). The CDR3 has 13 amino acids. CDR3 DNA sequence: TGTGCCAGCAGCTCAGGGGCGGGTACTGAAGCTTTCTTT. Its protein is CASSSGAGTEAFF. The variable domain in full, with the rest retrieved from reference TRBV7-9 and TRBJ1-1, is DTGVSQNPRHKITKRGQNVTFRCDPISEHNRLYWYRQTLGQGPEFLTYFQNEAQLEKSRLLSDRFSAERPKGSFSTLEIQRTEQGDSAMYLCASSSGAGTEAFFGQGTRLTVV.

The rearrangement links TRBV27 to TRBJ2-5; a weak D match, TRBD2 (5 bases). The CDR3 is made up of 16 amino acids. CDR1 is MNHEY, CDR2 SMNVEV, per germline (reference sequence). V dropped 4 bases and J dropped 0 bases, with 15 bases sitting between them. CDR3 amino acids: CASSSPNGVYQETQYF. CDR3 DNA: TGTGCCAGCAGTTCCCCTAACGGGGTGTACCAAGAGACCCAGTACTTC.

In this sample, this clone turned up once. V usage is TRBV29-1 and J usage is TRBJ2-1, with 8 nucleotides matching TRBD2. J lost 9 bases, V lost 0 bases, and 10 bases had no gene match. Germline assignment: CDR1 SQVTM and CDR2 ANQGSEA. This CDR3 spans 15 amino acids. This CDR3 is CSVEEGGAGVGEQFF. CDR3 DNA sequence: TGCAGCGTTGAAGAAGGGGGAGCGGGAGTTGGTGAGCAGTTCTTC.

The rearrangement joins TRBV7-9 to TRBJ1-2, with 7 bases matching TRBD1. The CDR3 is 16 residues long. Per germline, CDR1 SEHNR and CDR2 FQNEAQ (reference sequence). Trimming at V came to 4 bases and at J to 4 bases, leaving 12 bases not matched to a gene. DNA for the CDR3: TGTGCCAGCAGCTCCCCGGCCGGGACAGTACTCTATGGCTACACCTTC. Its protein product is CASSSPAGTVLYGYTF.

This clone was recorded only once. V is TRBV30 and J is TRBJ2-2; D may be TRBD2 (5 bases). This CDR3 spans 17 amino acids. Trimming pared 0 bases from V and 6 bases from J, leaving 20 bases between. CDR1 and CDR2 from the germline V gene are GTSNPN and SVGIG (reference sequence). CDR3 residues: CAWSVPEMASIPGELFF. Written as DNA, the CDR3 is TGTGCCTGGAGTGTACCCGAGATGGCTAGCATCCCCGGGGAGCTGTTTTTT.

The rearrangement uses TRBV19 and TRBJ1-1; D is unresolved. Trimming took off 0 bases at V and 0 bases at J, with 5 bases between the two ends. This CDR3 is built from 14 residues. Germline CDR1 LNHDA, CDR2 SQIVND (reference sequence). Here the CDR3 reads CASSIEGLNTEAFF. The CDR3 nucleotides are TGTGCCAGTAGTATAGAGGGCTTGAACACTGAAGCTTTCTTT.

The chain has TRBV21-1 and TRBJ1-5. TRBV21-1 is a documented pseudogene. The CDR3 totals 15 residues. CDR3 region: CASSKGEDQNQPQHF. The CDR3 DNA is TGTGCCAGCAGCAAAGGGGAGGACCAAAATCAGCCCCAGCATTTT.

The chain carries TRBV7-6 and TRBJ1-1; D perhaps matches TRBD1 (6 bases). Germline assignment: CDR1 SGHVS and CDR2 FNYEAQ. The CDR3 has 14 residues. The ends were cut back, 3 bases at V and 4 bases at J, with 12 bases in the middle. In DNA, the CDR3 is TGTGCCAGCAGCTTGGGGGCCCCGACCACTGAAGCTTTCTTT. Amino acids: CASSLGAPTTEAFF.

The chain carries TRBV11-1 and TRBJ2-3, with 8 bases fitting TRBD1. Germline V gene sequence: CDR1 SGHAT, CDR2 FQDESV (reference sequence). V lost 5 bases to trimming and J lost 5 bases; unmatched junction nucleotides: 6. The CDR3 length is 14 residues. The CDR3 loop is CASSLRTGGDTQYF. CDR3 nucleotides: TGTGCCAGCAGCCTTCGAACAGGGGGAGATACGCAGTATTTT.